This section outlines one T cell receptor (beta chain) sequence together with its context. The sample originates from a study of blood T cell repertoires in COVID-19. For the study at large: Samples taken during acute and convalescent COVID-19 were collected in the United States, Italy and Spain.

The CDR3 runs to 13 residues. Trimming removed 7 bases from V and 10 bases from J; junction bases left unmatched: 6. CDR1 is LNHDA and CDR2 is SQIVND in the germline V gene (reference sequence). As processed by the authors: Estimation of nucleated cell counts was performed using reference gene primer amplification. The protocol was immunoSEQ multiplex PCR, while the TCRdb copy is restricted to in-frame clones and leaves out a portion. The V and J calls and clone size are taken from that table; D and trimming were inferred from the DNA. The data show 300,000 to 400,000 clones, approximately 86% seen once. One Seattle source followed patients from active infection through their disease course.

This sequence was found in a woman aged 55-69 years with COVID-19, enrolled during active disease. The sample was peripheral blood. This chain joins TRBV19 and TRBJ1-6; 8 bases map to TRBD1. The CDR3 sequence is CASKDRGGSPLHF. The DNA of the CDR3 is TGTGCCAGTAAAGACAGGGGAGGATCACCCCTCCACTTT.